Below, 18 T cell receptor beta chains from the same sample are listed, as sequenced in a study of cytomegalovirus exposure and HLA in healthy donors. The PCR had 60 Vbeta and 13 Jbeta primers. Profiled with immunoSEQ multiplex PCR; TCRdb holds only in-frame clones, not every one. This sample carries about 190,000 clones, roughly 80% of them seen once, and the ten largest clones take approximately 1.5%. Sequencing was carried out using PBMCs. Every receptor here comes from a woman between 18 and 29 years old in good health and CMV-seronegative.

This chain links TRBV7-3 with TRBJ2-3; tentative D call: TRBD1 (5 bases). V was clipped by 4 bases and J by 4 bases, with 9 bases between them. This CDR3 contains 13 residues. CDR1 SGHTA and CDR2 FQGTGA come from the germline V gene. CDR3: CASSYLTADTQYF. CDR3 bases: TGTGCCAGCAGCTACCTGACAGCAGATACGCAGTATTTT.

The chain uses TRBV4-2 and TRBJ1-5; D is possibly TRBD1 (6 bases). The germline V gene encodes CDR1 LGHNA and CDR2 YNFKEQ. The CDR3 extends over 15 amino acids. V shed 3 bases and J shed 7 bases, with 16 bases lying between them. Written as DNA, the CDR3 is TGTGCCAGCAGCCAGGGGGCAGGGGCGAGCCAGCCCCAGCATTTT. It encodes CASSQGAGASQPQHF.

The chain recombines TRBV7-6 with TRBJ2-2; D is unresolved. The V gene's germline CDR1 is SGHVS and CDR2 FNYEAQ. V was shortened by 3 bases and J by 1 base, with 9 bases between the two germline ends. The CDR3 totals 15 residues. In DNA, the CDR3 is TGTGCCAGCAGCTTCGAGGAACTGAACACCGGGGAGCTGTTTTTT. Translation gives CASSFEELNTGELFF.

This chain uses TRBV5-6 with TRBJ1-1; D gene uncertain. This CDR3 region has 13 residues. The germline V gene has CDR1 SGHDT and CDR2 YYEEEE. V was pared by 7 bases and J by 2 bases, with 12 bases between. As DNA, the CDR3 is TGTGCCAGCGACTACCGGGATAACACTGAAGCTTTCTTT. Translation gives CASDYRDNTEAFF.

This clone was seen a few times. V usage is TRBV5-1 and J usage is TRBJ1-4, with D perhaps matching TRBD1 (6 bases). Germline CDR1 reads SGHRS; CDR2 reads YFSETQ. V was shortened by 4 bases and J by 6 bases, with 10 bases between the two germline ends. CDR3 length equals 13 residues. The CDR3 reads CASSDGQYEKLFF. DNA for the CDR3: TGCGCCAGCAGCGACGGACAGTATGAAAAACTGTTTTTT.

This chain connects TRBV28 to TRBJ1-5; D possibly corresponds to TRBD1 (5 bases). This CDR3 spans 15 amino acids. V shed 5 bases and J shed 0 bases, with 11 bases lying between them. Looked up from germline, CDR1 is MDHEN and CDR2 is SYDVKM. This CDR3 reads CASSGQTVSNQPQHF. The CDR3 DNA follows: TGTGCCAGCAGTGGGCAGACAGTTAGCAATCAGCCCCAGCATTTT.

This clone occurred once. V is TRBV5-1 and J is TRBJ2-1; TRBD2 agrees at 10 bases. V lost 2 bases and J lost 8; bases outside the gene matches: 4. The CDR3 runs 14 residues. Looked up from germline, CDR1 is SGHRS and CDR2 is YFSETQ. This chain's CDR3 is CASSFSGGFDEQFF. As DNA, the CDR3 is TGCGCCAGCAGCTTTAGCGGGGGGTTCGATGAGCAGTTCTTC.

This chain links TRBV15 with TRBJ1-4, with D hard to call. Germline CDR1 and CDR2: LNHNV and YYDKDF (reference sequence). Trimming shortened V by 5 bases and J by 1 base, and 11 bases separated the two germline ends. This CDR3 region has 15 residues. CDR3 sequence reads: CATSVGGLTNEKLFF. The CDR3 DNA sequence: TGTGCCACCAGCGTTGGAGGGTTAACTAATGAAAAACTGTTTTTT.

This chain joins TRBV14 and TRBJ1-2; D is unresolved. V was clipped by 2 bases and J by 8 bases, with 12 bases between them. The germline gives CDR1 SGHDN, CDR2 FVKESK. The CDR3 is made up of 13 amino acids. The chain's CDR3 is CASSQKRVGGYTF. The DNA of the CDR3 is TGTGCCAGCAGCCAAAAGAGGGTCGGGGGCTACACCTTC.

The J gene is TRBJ2-7, the V gene TRBV10-1; no clear D gene. V lost 3 bases, J lost 2 bases, and 8 bases lay in between. CDR1 is WNHNN, CDR2 SYGVQD, per germline (reference sequence). This CDR3 has 13 amino acids. DNA for the CDR3: TGCGCCAGCAGTGAAGCTAAAACCTACGAGCAGTACTTC. Protein product: CASSEAKTYEQYF.

The gene calls are TRBV6-1 and TRBJ1-2; no firm D call. The CDR3 runs to 14 residues. Germline lookup yields CDR1 MNHNS and CDR2 SASEGT. Trimming pared 7 bases from V and 2 bases from J, leaving 14 bases between. As DNA, the CDR3 is TGTGCCAGCATCGACACCCATTTAAACTATGGCTACACCTTC. It codes for CASIDTHLNYGYTF.

The chain joins TRBV12-5 to TRBJ1-1; TRBD1 aligns across 8 bases. The junction had 8 bases not matched to a gene; V was cut back by 4 bases and J by 1 base. Germline loops: CDR1 LGHNT, CDR2 FRNRAP. The CDR3 is 16 amino acids. The chain's CDR3 is CASGSMTGARNTEAFF. The CDR3 coding sequence is TGTGCTAGTGGTTCGATGACAGGGGCGAGGAACACTGAAGCTTTCTTT.

The genes are TRBV9 and TRBJ1-2, with D hard to call. V was pared by 0 bases and J by 0 bases, with 15 bases between. This CDR3 region has 17 residues. The germline gives CDR1 SGDLS, CDR2 YYNGEE. CDR3 sequence: CASSVATRAEANYGYTF. The CDR3 coding sequence is TGTGCCAGCAGCGTAGCAACTAGGGCAGAAGCTAACTATGGCTACACCTTC.

The chain employs TRBV28 and TRBJ2-3; 7 bases agree with TRBD2. Per germline, CDR1 MDHEN and CDR2 SYDVKM. V was clipped by 5 bases and J by 2 bases; unmatched bases: 4. The CDR3 extends over 14 amino acids. CDR3 region: CASSTGGYTDTQYF. CDR3 nucleotide sequence: TGTGCCAGCAGTACCGGGGGGTACACAGATACGCAGTATTTT.

The DNA for the CDR3 is TGTGCCAGCAGCTTAACCCCCGGGACAGGGGTCCCCTACGAGCAGTACTTC. It translates to CASSLTPGTGVPYEQYF. The rearrangement uses TRBV7-3 and TRBJ2-7, with TRBD1 identical over 10 bases. In germline, CDR1 is SGHTA, CDR2 FQGTGA. Trimming removed 0 bases from V and 2 bases from J; junction bases left unmatched: 7. The CDR3 loop spans 17 amino acids.

J is TRBJ1-3 and V is TRBV5-8, with TRBD1 matching 8 bases. The CDR3 is 17 residues long. J was trimmed by 2 bases and V by 1 base; bases with no gene match: 8. Germline loops: CDR1 SGHTS, CDR2 YDEGEE. The CDR3 sequence: CASSLPLGQGTGNTIYF. As DNA, the CDR3 is TGTGCCAGCAGCTTGCCTCTCGGACAGGGCACTGGAAACACCATATATTTT.

V is TRBV7-9 and J is TRBJ1-1; TRBD1 might be the D (6 bases). V shed 5 bases and J shed 3 bases, with 28 bases lying between them. The length of the CDR3 is 19 residues. Germline CDR1 SEHNR, CDR2 FQNEAQ (reference sequence). CDR3: CASSPTSRGQKEMYTEAFF. CDR3 bases: TGTGCCAGCAGCCCCACCAGCAGGGGCCAAAAAGAAATGTACACTGAAGCTTTCTTT.

The chain recombines TRBV6-1 with TRBJ2-1, with 14 bases identical to TRBD2. CDR1 MNHNS and CDR2 SASEGT come from the germline V gene. Germline trimming cut 4 bases from V and 4 bases from J; bases unmatched to any gene: 6. The CDR3 is made up of 17 amino acids. CDR3 protein: CASSGGTSGSRYNEQFF. CDR3 bases: TGTGCCAGCAGTGGAGGGACTAGCGGGAGCAGGTACAATGAGCAGTTCTTC.